The present T cell receptor beta chain was sequenced within a study of T cell repertoires in cytomegalovirus infection. V dropped 8 bases and J dropped 5 bases, with 9 bases sitting between them. The CDR3 covers 11 residues. Germline CDR1 is MNHNS and CDR2 is SASEGT. TCRdb reprocessed the reads via MiXCR and lists one record per CDR3 protein. The sample contains a few hundred thousand distinct CDR3 sequences, 17% of which appear only once. The receptor's source is a human donor in good health (CMV status not recorded). Some clones in this sample may be carry-over from other donors' samples. The source material was CD8+ T cells from PBMCs. This chain uses TRBV6-1 with TRBJ2-5; maybe TRBD1 (5 bases). CDR3 sequence reads: CASSGFETQYF. CDR3 sequence (DNA): TGTGCCAGCTCAGGGTTCGAGACCCAGTACTTC.